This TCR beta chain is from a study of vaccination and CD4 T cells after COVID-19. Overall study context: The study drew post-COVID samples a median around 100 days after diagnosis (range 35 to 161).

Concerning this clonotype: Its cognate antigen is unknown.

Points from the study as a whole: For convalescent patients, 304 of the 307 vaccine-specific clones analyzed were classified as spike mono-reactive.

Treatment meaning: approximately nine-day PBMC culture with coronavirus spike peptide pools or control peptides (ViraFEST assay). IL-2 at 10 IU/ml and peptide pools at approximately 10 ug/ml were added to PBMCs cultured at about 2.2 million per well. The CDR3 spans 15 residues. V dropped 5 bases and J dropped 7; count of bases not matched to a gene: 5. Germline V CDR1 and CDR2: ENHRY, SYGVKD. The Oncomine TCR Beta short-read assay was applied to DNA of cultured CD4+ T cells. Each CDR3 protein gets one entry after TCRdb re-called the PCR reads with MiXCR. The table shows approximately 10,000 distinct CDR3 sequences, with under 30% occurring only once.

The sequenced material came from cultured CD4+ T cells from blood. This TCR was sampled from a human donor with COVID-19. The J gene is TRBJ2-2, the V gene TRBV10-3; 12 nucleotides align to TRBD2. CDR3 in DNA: TGTGCCATCAGTCGGACTAGCGGGGAAGTCGGGGAGCTGTTTTTT. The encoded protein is CAISRTSGEVGELFF.